The clone carrying this TCR beta chain was counted many times. The antigen is unknown. The record originates from a study of T cell clonality in common variable immunodeficiency. Study-level findings and limits: Shared TCRbeta clones were fewer between CVID subjects than controls.

Sequencing input was equivalent genomic DNA from CVID and controls. Assay used: immunoSEQ multiplex PCR; TCRdb lists only in-frame clones, some missing. There are approximately 64,000 clones in the sample, none observed a single time. Donors gave roughly 4.5 to 8 ml heparinized peripheral whole blood. This clonotype was obtained from a person between 18 and 70 years old in good health. The sequenced material came from peripheral blood mononuclear cells.

This chain's CDR3 is CASSWLGGNTGELFF. The CDR3 DNA, read in part, is TGTGCCAGCAGCTGGCTCGGGGGTAACACCGGGGAG. The V gene is TRBV3-1 (or the pseudogene TRBV3-2), the J gene TRBJ2-2; possible D gene TRBD2, 6 bases. The CDR3 extends 3 residues past the end of the read, so its final part is completed from the germline J gene. The germline V and J ends were trimmed by 5 bases and 2 bases, with 12 bases remaining between them. Germline V gene data show CDR1 as LGHDT and CDR2 as YNNKEL (reference sequence). This CDR3 spans 15 amino acids.